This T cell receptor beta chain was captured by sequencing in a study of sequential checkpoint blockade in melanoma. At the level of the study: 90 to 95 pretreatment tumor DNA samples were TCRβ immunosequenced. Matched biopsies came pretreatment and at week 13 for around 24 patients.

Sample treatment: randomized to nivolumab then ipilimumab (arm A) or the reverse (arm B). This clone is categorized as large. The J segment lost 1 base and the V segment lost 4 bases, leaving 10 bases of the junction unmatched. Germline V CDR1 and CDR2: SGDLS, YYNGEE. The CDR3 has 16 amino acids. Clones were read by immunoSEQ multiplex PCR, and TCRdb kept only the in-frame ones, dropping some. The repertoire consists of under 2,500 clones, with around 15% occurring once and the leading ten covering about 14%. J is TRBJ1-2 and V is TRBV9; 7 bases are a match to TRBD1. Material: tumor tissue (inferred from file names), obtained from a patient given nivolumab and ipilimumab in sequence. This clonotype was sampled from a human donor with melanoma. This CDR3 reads CASSLSSGGLNYGYTF. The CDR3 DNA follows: TGTGCCAGCAGCCTTTCTTCAGGGGGTCTTAACTATGGCTACACCTTC.